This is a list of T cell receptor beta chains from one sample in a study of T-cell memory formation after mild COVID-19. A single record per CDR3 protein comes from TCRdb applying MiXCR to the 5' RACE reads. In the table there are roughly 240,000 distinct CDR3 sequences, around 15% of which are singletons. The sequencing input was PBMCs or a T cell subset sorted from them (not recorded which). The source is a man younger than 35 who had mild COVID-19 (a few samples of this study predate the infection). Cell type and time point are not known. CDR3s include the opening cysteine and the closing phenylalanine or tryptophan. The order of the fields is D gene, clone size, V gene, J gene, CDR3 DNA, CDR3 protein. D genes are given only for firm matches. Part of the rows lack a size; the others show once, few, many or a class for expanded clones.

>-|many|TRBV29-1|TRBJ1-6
TGCAGCGTTGGGACGGGGAATTCACCCCTCCACTTT
CSVGTGNSPLHF
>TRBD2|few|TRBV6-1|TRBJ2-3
TGTGCCAGCAGTGAACGGCTAGCGGGGATAGATACGCAGTATTTT
CASSERLAGIDTQYF
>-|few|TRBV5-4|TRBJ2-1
TGTGCCAGCAGCTTGGCGGGGCCCCGGGACAATGAGCAGTTCTTC
CASSLAGPRDNEQFF
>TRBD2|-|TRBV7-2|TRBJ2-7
TGTGCCAGCAGCCCCGGGGGTAGCGGGGGGACCTACGAGCAGTACTTC
CASSPGGSGGTYEQYF
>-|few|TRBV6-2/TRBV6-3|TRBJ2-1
TGTGCCATCCGCGGGACAAATAACAATGAGCAGTTCTTC
CAIRGTNNNEQFF
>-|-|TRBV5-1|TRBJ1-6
TGCGCCAGCAGCCCAATGGGACTGATCAATTCACCCCTCCACTTT
CASSPMGLINSPLHF
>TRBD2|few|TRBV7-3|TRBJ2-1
TGTGCCAGCAGCAAAACCGGCCGGACTAGCGGCAACAATGAGCAGTTCTTC
CASSKTGRTSGNNEQFF
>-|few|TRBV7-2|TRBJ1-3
TGTGCCAGCAGCTTAGTACAGAACTCTGGAAACACCATATATTTT
CASSLVQNSGNTIYF
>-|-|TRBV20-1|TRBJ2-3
TGCAGTGCTCAACGGCGCAGTAGCACAGATACGCAGTATTTT
CSAQRRSSTDTQYF
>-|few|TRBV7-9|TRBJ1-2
TGTGCCAGCGCTCACCCTCCCGCGGACGTCAACTATGGCTACACCTTC
CASAHPPADVNYGYTF
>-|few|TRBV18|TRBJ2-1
TGTGCCAGCTCACCTAGCCAGCTACAAAATAAGCAACATGAGCAGTTCTTC
CASSPSQLQNKQHEQFF
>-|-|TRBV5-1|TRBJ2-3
TGCGCCAGCAGCTTACTAGGGGAGATAGGTACGCAGTATTTT
CASSLLGEIGTQYF
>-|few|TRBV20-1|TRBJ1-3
TGCAGTGCTAGTTTTGCCGGGTCCGGAAACACCATATATTTT
CSASFAGSGNTIYF
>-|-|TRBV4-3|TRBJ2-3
TGCGCCAGCAGCCAAGACGGCGGGGAAGATACGCAGTATTTT
CASSQDGGEDTQYF
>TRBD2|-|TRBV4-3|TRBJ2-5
TGCGCCAGCAGCCAGTACGGGACGGGGGGGCCCGAGGAGACCCAGTACTTC
CASSQYGTGGPEETQYF
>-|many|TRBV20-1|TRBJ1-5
TGCAGTGCCAATACAGGGAGTGGGCAGCCCCAGCATTTT
CSANTGSGQPQHF
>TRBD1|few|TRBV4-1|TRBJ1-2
TGCGCCAGCAGCCACGACCTCGGGACAGGGGGCGATGGCTACACCTTC
CASSHDLGTGGDGYTF
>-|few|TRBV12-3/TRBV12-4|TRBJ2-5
TGTGCCAGCAGTTTCGGGGGACAGTTGTACCAAGAGACCCAGTACTTC
CASSFGGQLYQETQYF
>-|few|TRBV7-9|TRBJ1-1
TGTGCCAGCGGCGGGGGGGCGCCGGGAACTGAAGCTTTCTTT
CASGGGAPGTEAFF
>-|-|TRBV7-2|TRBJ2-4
TGTGCCAGCAGCCGCGGACAGCTTGGGGCCAAAAACATTCAGTACTTC
CASSRGQLGAKNIQYF
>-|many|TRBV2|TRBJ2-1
TGTGCCAGCAGTACAACAGGGATTGAGCAGTTCTTC
CASSTTGIEQFF
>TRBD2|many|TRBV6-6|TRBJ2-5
TGTGCCAGCAGTTCGACTAGCGGGGACCAAGAGACCCAGTACTTC
CASSSTSGDQETQYF
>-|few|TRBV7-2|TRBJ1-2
TGTGCCAGCAGCTTAGGGGTCGGATGGAACTATGGCTACACCTTC
CASSLGVGWNYGYTF
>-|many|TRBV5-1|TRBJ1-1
TGCGCCAGCAGCTTACGGACGGACAGTGTAATGGGTGAAGCTTTCTTT
CASSLRTDSVMGEAFF
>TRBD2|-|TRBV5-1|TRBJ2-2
TGCGCCAGCAGCTCCAGACTATCACCCGCTAGCGGCAACACCGGGGAGCTGTTTTTT
CASSSRLSPASGNTGELFF
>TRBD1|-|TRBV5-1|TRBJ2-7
TGCGCCAGCAGCTTAAGTCGGCAGGGGGCCCACGAGCAGTACTTC
CASSLSRQGAHEQYF
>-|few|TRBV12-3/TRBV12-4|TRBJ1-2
TGTGCCAGCAGTTTTCAAGGGAACTATGGCTACACCTTC
CASSFQGNYGYTF
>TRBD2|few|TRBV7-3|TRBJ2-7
TGTGCCAGCAGCTTACTCCCCGGGGGGGGTTACGAGCAGTACTTC
CASSLLPGGGYEQYF
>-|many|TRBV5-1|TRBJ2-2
TGCGCCAGCAGCTTCGCCAAGAACACCGGGGAGCTGTTTTTT
CASSFAKNTGELFF
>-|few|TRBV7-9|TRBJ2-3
TGTGCCAGCAGCTCCGAGTGGTCAGATACGCAGTATTTT
CASSSEWSDTQYF
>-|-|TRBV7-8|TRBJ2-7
TGTGCCAGCAGCCCAATGACCCTGGGCAGCGAGCAGTACTTC
CASSPMTLGSEQYF
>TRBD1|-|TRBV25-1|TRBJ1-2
TGTGCCAGTGGGACAGGGGGTACCTATGGCTACACCTTC
CASGTGGTYGYTF
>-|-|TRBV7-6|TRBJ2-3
TGTGCCAGCAGCTTAAAAAGTCTTACAGATACGCAGTATTTT
CASSLKSLTDTQYF
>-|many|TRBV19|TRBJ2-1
TGTGCCAGTAGTATAACGGCGCGTTACAATGAGCAGTTCTTC
CASSITARYNEQFF
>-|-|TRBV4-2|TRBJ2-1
TGTGCCAGCAGCCAAAGTATAGGGTCCTACAATGAGCAGTTCTTC
CASSQSIGSYNEQFF
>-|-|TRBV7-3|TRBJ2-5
TGTGCCAGCAGCCCGAGCGGTCTAGACTCGCGGGAGACCCAGTACTTC
CASSPSGLDSRETQYF
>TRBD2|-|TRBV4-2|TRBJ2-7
TGTGCCAGCAGCCACAGAGGGACCGGGACTACCTACGAGCAGTACTTC
CASSHRGTGTTYEQYF
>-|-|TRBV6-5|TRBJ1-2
TGTGCCAGCAGTTACAGAAACAGGGTTAACTATGGCTACACCTTC
CASSYRNRVNYGYTF
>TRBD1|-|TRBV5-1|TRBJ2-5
TGCGCCAGCAGCCAACAAACAGGGGAGGAGACCCAGTACTTC
CASSQQTGEETQYF
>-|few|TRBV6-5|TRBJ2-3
TGTGCCAGCAGTTCGGGGTCCCAGATAACGCAGTATTTT
CASSSGSQITQYF
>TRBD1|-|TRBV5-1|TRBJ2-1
TGCGCCAGCAGCTTGGAGCCGGGACAGGGGTTGAATGAGCAGTTCTTC
CASSLEPGQGLNEQFF
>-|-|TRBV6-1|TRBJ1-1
TGTGCCAGCAGGGAAATTACGACAGACGAAGCTTTCTTT
CASREITTDEAFF
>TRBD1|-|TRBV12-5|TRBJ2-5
TGTGCTAGTGGTTTGACAGGGGGGCGGACCCAGTACTTC
CASGLTGGRTQYF
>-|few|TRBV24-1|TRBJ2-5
TGTGCCACCGCGGGAGAGGGGGACCAAGAGACCCAGTACTTC
CATAGEGDQETQYF
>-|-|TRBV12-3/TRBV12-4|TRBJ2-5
TGTGCCAGCGGGTTGTTCCAAGAGACCCAGTACTTC
CASGLFQETQYF
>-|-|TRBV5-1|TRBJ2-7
TGCGCCAGCAGCTTGGTAACAGGGACCTACGAGCAGTACTTC
CASSLVTGTYEQYF
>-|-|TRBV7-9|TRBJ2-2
TGTGCCAGCAGCTTAAGGAGGGGGACGAACACCGGGGAGCTGTTTTTT
CASSLRRGTNTGELFF
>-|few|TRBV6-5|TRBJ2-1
TGTGCCAGCAGGCTCTCAGACTACAATGAGCAGTTCTTC
CASRLSDYNEQFF
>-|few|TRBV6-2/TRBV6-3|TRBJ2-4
TGTGCCGCGGGCCGGGACATTCAGTACTTC
CAAGRDIQYF
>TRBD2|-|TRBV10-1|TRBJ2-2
TGCGCACCCGGGAGGGGCGGCCCCTTGCCCGGGGAGCTGTTTTTT
CAPGRGGPLPGELFF
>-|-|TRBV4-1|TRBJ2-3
TGCGCCAGCAGCCAAGAGAGAGGTTTGGGCACAGATACGCAGTATTTT
CASSQERGLGTDTQYF
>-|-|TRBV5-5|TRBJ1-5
TGTGCCAGCAGCCTTGGGGCCCAGGGGCCCCAGCATTTT
CASSLGAQGPQHF
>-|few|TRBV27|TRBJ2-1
TGTGCCAGCAGGTGGGGGGCCTCCTACAATGAGCAGTTCTTC
CASRWGASYNEQFF
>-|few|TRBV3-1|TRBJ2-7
TGTGCCAGCAGCCAAGGCACCGGGGGCCAGACCTACGAGCAGTACTTC
CASSQGTGGQTYEQYF